Shown below are 3 T cell receptor beta chains from a single sample sequenced in a study of OX40 agonist ivuxolimab in advanced cancers. To prepare the library, the immunoSEQ multiplex PCR assay was applied. The immuneACCESS repertoire file appears here via TCRdb, limited to in-frame rearrangements. These files lack a portion of the clones; in checked studies, under half of the deficit traces to unresolved V genes, and the cause of the others is not known. The sample contains around 20,000 clones, 70% to 90% of them found a single time. The ten largest clones capture around a fifth of the sample. The sequencing used CD4+ or CD8+ T cells sorted from blood, collected in a trial of the OX40 agonist ivuxolimab. These receptors all come from an adult with an advanced solid tumor such as melanoma, head and neck, liver or kidney cancer.

By share, this clone ranks as medium-sized. The chain combines TRBV27 with TRBJ2-6, with D possibly TRBD1 on 5 matching bases. CDR1 and CDR2 from the germline V gene are MNHEY and SMNVEV (reference sequence). V shed 3 bases and J shed 2 bases, with 20 bases lying between them. The CDR3 sequence is 19 residues long. This CDR3 is CASSFSPGNFGAGANVLTF. The CDR3 DNA reads TGTGCCAGCAGTTTTTCCCCAGGGAACTTTGGGGCTGGGGCCAACGTCCTGACTTTC.

Judged by abundance, this clone is medium-sized. The V and J genes are TRBV9 and TRBJ1-2; D unresolved. This CDR3 is built from 15 residues. CDR1 is SGDLS, CDR2 YYNGEE, per germline. V dropped 4 bases and J dropped 4 bases, with 17 bases sitting between them. The CDR3 nucleotides read TGTGCCAGCAGCTCTCCCGGCGGGTACCTCTATGGCTACACCTTC. This encodes CASSSPGGYLYGYTF.

The gene calls are TRBV28 and TRBJ2-5; 12 nucleotides line up with TRBD1. Germline V gene data show CDR1 as MDHEN and CDR2 as SYDVKM. There are 14 residues in the CDR3. V shed 2 bases and J 8 bases; nucleotides not matched to a gene: 3. The DNA of the CDR3 is TGTGCCAGCAGTTTAGGGACAGGGGGCGATACCCAGTACTTC. Protein: CASSLGTGGDTQYF.